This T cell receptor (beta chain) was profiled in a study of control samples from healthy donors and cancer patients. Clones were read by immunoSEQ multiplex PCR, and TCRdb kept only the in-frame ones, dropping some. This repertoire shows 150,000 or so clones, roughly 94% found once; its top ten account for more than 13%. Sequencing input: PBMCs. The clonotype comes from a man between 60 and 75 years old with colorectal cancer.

DNA of the CDR3: TGCGCCAGCAGCCCGACAGGACAGGGGGCAGGAGCTTTCTTT. Protein: CASSPTGQGAGAFF. The chain has TRBV4-1 and TRBJ1-1; 11 nucleotides line up with TRBD1. V lost 4 bases and J lost 10; bases outside the gene matches: 8. CDR3 length: 14 residues. Germline V gives CDR1 MGHRA, CDR2 YSYEKL.